This T cell receptor beta chain was profiled in a study of post-analysis software for immune sequencing data. Overall study: In terms of disease course, relapsing-remitting, secondary progressive and progressive-relapsing multiple sclerosis were included.

To note about this clonotype: Its antigen remains unknown.

CDR1 is SGHRS, CDR2 YFSETQ, per germline. The V end lost 4 bases, the J end lost 0 bases, and 14 bases lay between the germline ends. The CDR3 runs to 15 residues. Tagging with unique molecular identifiers was a feature of the TCR beta cDNA libraries. MiXCR, applied by TCRdb to the PCR reads, yields one record per CDR3 protein. This sample has roughly 430,000 distinct CDR3 sequences, with about 39% found just once. Findings and limits, study-wide: Compared with controls, patients showed significantly lower normalized Chao1 diversity. Samples made in the same batch grouped tightly together by F measure. Patients carried roughly 5 TRBV segments more frequently than controls did, and TRBV5-6, TRBV5-1 and TRBV20-1 were among them.

J is TRBJ2-7 and V is TRBV5-1; D is unresolved. The receptor was derived from a girl aged 2 to 10 with multiple sclerosis. Sequencing used blood. The CDR3 DNA sequence: TGCGCCAGCAGCCGGAGTGGACCGGGCTCCTACGAGCAGTACTTC. Its protein product is CASSRSGPGSYEQYF.